This T cell receptor beta chain emerged from a study of shared clonotypes between healthy human individuals. Those who donated, Caucasian adults without exception, all lived in Nashville, Tennessee. CD4+ cells yielded CD45RA+ naive and CD45RA-negative memory subsets. This clone was seen once. The repertoire was sequenced with immunoSEQ multiplex PCR; TCRdb's copy has only in-frame clones and lacks some. The sample holds around 700,000 clones, about 78% seen once. V lost 6 bases and J lost 5, with 10 bases in between. This CDR3 has 12 amino acids. Per the germline V gene, CDR1 is MNHNS and CDR2 is SASEGT.

The sequenced sample consisted of memory CD4+ T cells sorted from blood. Regarding subset: CD45RA-negative fraction. The V call is TRBV6-1, the J call TRBJ1-2; D ambiguous. This TCR came from a woman in her 30s in good health. This chain's CDR3 is CASRMGSYGYTF. The DNA for the CDR3 is TGTGCCAGCAGAATGGGCAGTTATGGCTACACCTTC.